Presented here are 13 T cell receptor beta chains from one specimen sequenced in a study of metastatic and nonmetastatic thyroid tumors. There were no patients who had received any treatment before thyroid surgery. TCRdb re-called the PCR reads via MiXCR. In the table there are 30,000 to 35,000 clones, roughly 30% of which are singletons. What was sequenced was blood. These receptors were collected from a female donor with papillary thyroid cancer or a benign thyroid nodule (not recorded which). Some clones in this sample may be carry-over from other donors' samples.

This clone has ten or more counts. V usage is TRBV7-6 and J usage is TRBJ2-3; 7 nucleotides line up with TRBD2. The junction had 8 bases not matched to a gene; V was cut back by 5 bases and J by 0 bases. Germline V gene lookup returns CDR1 SGHVS and CDR2 FNYEAQ. This CDR3 is built from 16 residues. CDR3: CASSHQAGSSTDTQYF. CDR3 bases: TGTGCCAGCAGCCACCAAGCGGGATCTAGCACAGATACGCAGTATTTT.

The gene calls are TRBV7-9 and TRBJ1-2, with D possibly TRBD1 on 5 matching bases. Trimming left V 1 base short and J 2 bases short, with 11 bases between. Germline loops: CDR1 SEHNR, CDR2 FQNEAQ (reference sequence). The CDR3 consists of 15 residues. The CDR3 loop reads CASSLVAGTNYGYTF. In DNA, the CDR3 is TGTGCCAGCAGCTTAGTAGCAGGGACGAACTATGGCTACACCTTC.

This clone was observed many times. This chain joins TRBV4-2 and TRBJ1-2, with a weak D call TRBD1 (5 bases). Germline assignment: CDR1 LGHNA and CDR2 YNFKEQ. Between the trimmed V and J ends, which lost 8 bases and 7 bases, there was a span of 14 bases. The CDR3 loop spans 12 amino acids. The DNA of the CDR3 is TGTGCCAGCTACGGACAAGTCGGTGGCTACACCTTC. Protein product: CASYGQVGGYTF.

This clone was detected a few times. J is TRBJ2-2 and V is TRBV10-3, with 7 bases matching TRBD2. Germline V CDR1 and CDR2: ENHRY, SYGVKD. Unmatched junction bases numbered 7, after V lost 2 bases and J lost 1 base. The CDR3 covers 17 residues. The CDR3 sequence: CAISEPLAAKNTGELFF. For the CDR3, the DNA is TGTGCCATCAGTGAGCCCCTAGCGGCCAAGAACACCGGGGAGCTGTTTTTT.

The CDR3 DNA reads TGTGCCAGCAGACCGGGACTAGCGGGGTGGGGGGAGCTGTTTTTT. Translated, it gives CASRPGLAGWGELFF. This rearrangement joins TRBV6-1 to TRBJ2-2, with TRBD2 identical over 13 bases. This CDR3 comprises 15 residues. Germline CDR1 is MNHNS and CDR2 is SASEGT. The V gene end was trimmed by 6 bases and the J gene end by 8 bases; junction bases not matched to a gene: 6.

This clone was counted between two and nine times. This chain connects TRBV6-1 to TRBJ1-2; D is possibly TRBD1 (5 bases). The V end lost 3 bases, the J end lost 8 bases, and 10 bases lay between the germline ends. The V gene's germline CDR1 is MNHNS and CDR2 SASEGT. CDR3 length equals 12 residues. CDR3 region: CASSDLRGGYTF. The CDR3 nucleotides read TGTGCCAGCAGTGATCTCCGGGGGGGCTACACCTTC.

This chain links TRBV2 with TRBJ2-1, with 7 bases aligning to TRBD2. CDR1 is SNHLY, CDR2 FYNNEI, per germline. This CDR3 comprises 13 residues. The ends lost 8 bases at V and 9 bases at J; junction bases unmatched: 10. The CDR3 DNA sequence: TGTGCCAGCGATAAGGCGGGGGTCGGTGAGCAGTTCTTC. Protein: CASDKAGVGEQFF.

This clone has more than one count but fewer than ten. The J gene is TRBJ2-1, the V gene TRBV24-1; possible D gene TRBD2, 5 bases. Germline V gene data show CDR1 as KGHDR and CDR2 as SFDVKD. The CDR3 is made up of 17 amino acids. V dropped 0 bases and J dropped 0 bases, with 11 bases sitting between them. The CDR3 DNA is TGTGCCACCAGTGATTTGGACTACCGGAGCTCCTACAATGAGCAGTTCTTC. Protein: CATSDLDYRSSYNEQFF.

The chain employs TRBV20-1 and TRBJ2-3; 9 nucleotides agree with TRBD2. Germline CDR1 and CDR2: DFQATT and SNEGSKA (reference sequence). The CDR3 runs to 14 residues. The V gene end was trimmed by 8 bases and the J gene end by 4 bases; junction bases not matched to a gene: 10. The DNA of the CDR3 is TGCAGTCCTTCGGCGGGAGGGAACGCAGATACGCAGTATTTT. Its translation: CSPSAGGNADTQYF.

In DNA, the CDR3 is TGTGCCAGTCATAAGAGGCAGGCCACTGAAGCTTTCTTT. Its protein is CASHKRQATEAFF. The gene calls are TRBV19 and TRBJ1-1; D remains unclear. There are 13 residues in the CDR3. Germline V gene lookup returns CDR1 LNHDA and CDR2 SQIVND (reference sequence). Trimming took off 8 bases at V and 4 bases at J, with 14 bases between the two ends.

This clone has just a few counts. The chain recombines TRBV6-1 with TRBJ1-2; weak D call: TRBD1 (6 bases). V dropped 5 bases and J dropped 4 bases, with 20 bases sitting between them. This CDR3 comprises 16 residues. Germline V gene lookup returns CDR1 MNHNS and CDR2 SASEGT. The CDR3 protein is CASSPTGQLFPYGYTF. The CDR3 DNA is TGTGCCAGCAGTCCTACCGGACAGCTCTTCCCCTATGGCTACACCTTC.

This chain uses TRBV12-3 or TRBV12-4 with TRBJ2-2, with D possibly being TRBD1 (5 bases). The CDR3 runs 13 residues. V lost 6 bases to trimming and J lost 6 bases, with 11 bases between them. The CDR3 DNA reads TGTGCCAGCAGCACTCAAGGGGCCGGGGAGCTGTTTTTT. It translates to CASSTQGAGELFF.

This rearrangement joins TRBV11-3 to TRBJ2-7; TRBD2 aligns across 13 bases. The CDR3 is 15 amino acids. V shed 5 bases, J shed 4 bases, and the junction held 5 bases outside the gene matches. Per the germline V gene, CDR1 is SGHNT and CDR2 is YENEEA. CDR3 sequence reads: CASSRGTSGNYEQYF. The CDR3, as DNA: TGTGCCAGCAGCCGAGGGACTAGCGGGAATTACGAGCAGTACTTC.